This T cell receptor beta chain is drawn from a study of human T cells and chemical hapten exposure. With V trimmed by 5 bases and J by 4 bases, 1 base remained unmatched. The CDR3 sequence is 13 residues long. Each CDR3 protein gets one entry after TCRdb re-called the RACE reads with MiXCR. This sample yields about 120,000 distinct CDR3 sequences, of which about 10% are seen a single time; roughly 2.3% belongs to the top ten. The time point here: patch test 3, about 24 weeks after DPC sensitization. Treatment of the sample: therapeutic diphenylcyclopropenone sensitization with weekly scalp DPC. The input for sequencing was whole blood, taken in connection with sensitization to the hapten diphenylcyclopropenone (DPC). The V and J genes are TRBV12-3 or TRBV12-4 and TRBJ2-2, with 7 bases lining up with TRBD1. This receptor was taken from a woman between 45 and 65 years old with alopecia areata. Some clones in this sample may be carry-over from other donors' samples. The CDR3 DNA follows: TGTGCCAGCAGTCCAGGGGGCACCGGGGAGCTGTTTTTT. This codes for CASSPGGTGELFF.